Included here is one T cell receptor (beta chain) sequence, with context. Its specific antigen is unknown. No much larger clone is present one base from it, and per-base qualities are unavailable. These data are taken from a study of blood T cell repertoires in COVID-19 (dated by TCRdb to about 2020). A note on the overall study: Samples covering the acute and convalescent phases of COVID-19 were provided by collaborators in the United States, Italy and Spain. Samples came from the ongoing ImmuneRACE study (first 160 participants) plus 1,254 subjects from 6 global collaborators. Where available, HLA class I and class II types were taken from metadata supplied by the sample provider and were not determined by assay-based typing. The repertoires were released in a freely available public database meant as a resource for research on the immune response to SARS-CoV-2. The material from the prospective study consisted of cDNA or gDNA derived from T cells, B-cell-depleted T cells, or PBMCs. The dataset comprised deeply sampled blood TCRbeta repertoires from subjects exposed to, actively infected with, or recovered from COVID-19. The sample metadata nearly always contained a de-identified subject ID, COVID-19 status, age in years and sex.

Whole blood was collected in K2EDTA tubes by collaborating institutions according to the institutions' own protocols. For TCRbeta analysis, collaborators shipped samples in one of three forms: frozen whole blood, isolated PBMCs, or DNA extracted from either of those sample types. General study outcomes and caveats: The amount of clinical and demographic metadata varied by source and participant and was provided uncurated.

The CDR3 numbers 15 residues from cysteine through phenylalanine. Here the CDR3 DNA is all that survives: 45 bases in frame from base 1. CDR1 and CDR2 were assigned from the germline V gene as SGHRS and YFSETQ. V and J lose 0 bases and 5 bases, and a span of 14 bases separates them. The immunoSEQ Assay, a bias-controlled multiplex PCR, was used to amplify TCRbeta CDR3 regions from genomic DNA. The original methods were these. Nucleated cell counts per sample were estimated from amplification of reference gene primers within the assay. To quantify the absolute abundance of each unique TCRbeta CDR3 rearrangement, sequence reads were collapsed and filtered. For each sample, productive Simpson clonality was calculated by taking the square root of Simpson's diversity index across productive rearrangements. What TCRdb holds here is the immuneACCESS table cut down to in-frame rearrangements. Part of the clones is not present; checked against another copy, under half of the missing clones reflect an unresolved V gene, and the others are unexplained. V, J and clone size were drawn from that table, and D and trimming were deduced from the DNA. A total of under 130,000 clones appear in this sample, 88% of them only once. 3% to 3.5% of the sample lies in the top ten.

This clonotype originated in a human donor in a cohort sampled during active COVID-19. The material sequenced was peripheral blood. The rearrangement joined TRBV5-1 to TRBJ2-5; a tentative D call is TRBD1 (6 bases match). The CDR3 protein is CASSLGLRGGETQYF. The DNA sequence is as follows: TGCGCCAGCAGCTTGGGGCTAAGAGGGGGTGAGACCCAGTACTTC.